The 10 T cell receptor beta chains below come from one sample, sequenced in a study of blood T cells in healthy people across ages. Then a second PCR, running roughly 7 to 11 cycles, was carried out with a sample-barcoded 5' primer and a J-beta primer mix. TCRdb redid the calling of the 5' RACE reads with MiXCR, one entry per CDR3 protein. Of about 1.6 million distinct CDR3 sequences in the sample, roughly 32% were seen once. Input material: blood. Receptors originate from a woman in her twenties or thirties in good health.

The chain carries TRBV5-1 and TRBJ1-6; D is uncertain. The V and J ends lost 0 bases and 7 bases respectively, with 14 bases between them. The CDR3 length is 16 residues. Germline V lookup: CDR1 SGHRS, CDR2 YFSETQ. The CDR3 spells CASSLGGVTGNSPLHF. CDR3 in DNA: TGCGCCAGCAGCTTGGGCGGGGTGACGGGGAATTCACCCCTCCACTTT.

This clonotype was detected ten times or more. V usage is TRBV20-1 and J usage is TRBJ2-7, with TRBD2 identical over 14 bases. Germline loops: CDR1 DFQATT, CDR2 SNEGSKA (reference sequence). The CDR3 runs to 14 residues. Trimming took 6 bases from V and 12 from J; bases not matched to a gene: 13. CDR3 amino acids: CSAMPGLAGEDVYF. CDR3 in DNA: TGCAGTGCCATGCCGGGACTAGCGGGAGAGGATGTGTACTTC.

Points on this clonotype: A much larger clone differs by one base, so this may be a read error. The rearrangement links TRBV2 to TRBJ2-5; D remains ambiguous. The CDR3 runs to 11 residues. Between the trimmed V and J ends, which lost 7 bases and 4 bases, there was a span of 7 bases. Looked up from germline, CDR1 is SNHLY and CDR2 is FYNNEI. DNA of the CDR3: TGTGCCAGCACCCCCAGAGAGACCCAGTACTTC. It translates to CASTPRETQYF.

Worth noting for this clonotype: Since a much larger clone is just one base distant, this may be a read error. This chain joins TRBV13 and TRBJ2-7, with a weak D call TRBD2 (5 bases). CDR3 size: 14 residues. Trimming shortened V by 5 bases and J by 0 bases, and 11 bases separated the two germline ends. CDR1 is PRHDT, CDR2 FYEKMQ, per germline (reference sequence). CDR3 in amino acids: CASSREGASYEQYF. DNA for the CDR3: TGTGCCAGCAGCCGCGAGGGCGCCTCCTACGAGCAGTACTTC.

V is TRBV2 and J is TRBJ2-5; 7 positions match TRBD1. CDR1 and CDR2 from the germline V gene are SNHLY and FYNNEI. The CDR3 extends over 13 amino acids. V shed 6 bases, J shed 4 bases, and the junction held 5 bases outside the gene matches. CDR3 bases: TGTGCCAGCAGGGGGACAGTAGGAGAGACCCAGTACTTC. Residues: CASRGTVGETQYF.

V is TRBV4-1 and J is TRBJ1-2, with D uncertain. The V gene's germline CDR1 is MGHRA and CDR2 YSYEKL. The length of the CDR3 is 13 residues. Trimming took 2 bases from V and 6 from J, leaving 10 bases between them. The CDR3 DNA reads TGCGCCAGCAGCCAAATCCGGCAGGATGGCTACACCTTC. This gives the protein CASSQIRQDGYTF.

The sample holds a few counts of this clonotype. V usage is TRBV19 and J usage is TRBJ1-1; 7 bases align to TRBD1. V lost 6 bases to trimming and J lost 1 base; unmatched junction nucleotides: 8. The CDR3 is 15 residues long. CDR1 LNHDA and CDR2 SQIVND come from the germline V gene (reference sequence). CDR3 nucleotides: TGTGCCAGTAGAATTGACCGACAGGGGAACACTGAAGCTTTCTTT. Protein: CASRIDRQGNTEAFF.

A word on this clonotype: A junction boundary mismatches the germline segment, possibly from a read error. V usage is TRBV10-1 and J usage is TRBJ2-3; 8 positions agree with TRBD1. From germline, CDR1 is WNHNN and CDR2 SYGVQD (reference sequence). This CDR3 is built from 14 residues. CDR3 protein: CAGSEDRATDTQYF. CDR3 in DNA: TGCGCCGGCAGTGAGGACAGGGCGACAGATACGCAGTATTTT.

The chain couples TRBV7-8 to TRBJ2-1, with TRBD2 matching 13 bases. J was trimmed by 5 bases and V by 0 bases; bases with no gene match: 10. There are 19 residues in the CDR3. CDR1 SGHVS and CDR2 FQNEAQ come from the germline V gene. The CDR3 loop is CASSLARWTSGSRDNEQFF. CDR3 nucleotides: TGTGCCAGCAGCTTAGCAAGGTGGACTAGCGGGAGCAGAGACAATGAGCAGTTCTTC.

The J gene is TRBJ2-1, the V gene TRBV5-1, with a tentative D call TRBD2 (6 bases). In germline, CDR1 is SGHRS, CDR2 YFSETQ. The CDR3 covers 16 residues. V was cut by 5 bases and J by 0 bases, with 15 bases left in between. The CDR3 bases are TGCGCCAGCAGACCACTAGCTCCGAGCTCCTACAATGAGCAGTTCTTC. It encodes CASRPLAPSSYNEQFF.